The present entry profiles one T cell receptor (beta chain) with its context. The antigen is not known. Healthy donors served as age- and sex-matched controls. In contrast to the negatively isolated CD8+ and CD4+ T cells, TEMRA cells were FACS-enriched. Trimming took off 7 bases at V and 13 bases at J, with 17 bases between the two ends. CDR3 length: 11 residues. Germline lookup yields CDR1 SQVTM and CDR2 ANQGSEA. RNA, at roughly 0.5 to 1 ug, was reverse transcribed with random hexamers. Multiplex PCR with immunoSEQ amplified the TCR beta CDR3 across 54 Vbeta and 13 Jbeta. One entry per CDR3 protein results from TCRdb running MiXCR on the immunoSEQ multiplex PCR reads. The sample carries about 150,000 distinct CDR3 sequences, approximately 94% recorded once. These data come from a study of CD8 T cells in Susac syndrome. Notes on the study in general: The relatively small number of individuals in the TCR sequencing and HLA analysis was acknowledged by the study.

This receptor was identified in a human donor in good health. The genes are TRBV29-1 and TRBJ2-1; the D gene is possibly TRBD2 (5 bases). Sequencing was performed on CD4+ T cells from PBMCs. CDR3 in DNA: TGCAGCGCAACCTCTGGGGAGCTACAGTTCTTC. Residues: CSATSGELQFF.